This T cell receptor beta chain was sequenced for a study of PD-L1 blockade in urothelial cancer. Sequenced by immunoSEQ multiplex PCR; TCRdb stores in-frame clones only, minus some. The sample yields fewer than 30,000 clones, 84% seen once. Indicated time point: peripheral blood 6 weeks after treatment start. Regarding this clone: Its antigen remains unknown.

Findings of the study overall: Clonality of blood TCR below the median before treatment predicted better survival.

The receptor was derived from a man aged 70 or older with urothelial cancer. The specimen was PBMCs, collected around atezolizumab (anti-PD-L1) treatment.

The CDR3 reads CASSQGQGGGIANTEAFF. For the CDR3, the DNA is TGTGCCAGCAGCCAAGGCCAAGGGGGAGGGATCGCGAACACTGAAGCTTTCTTT. J is TRBJ1-1 and V is TRBV4-2; D perhaps matches TRBD1 (6 bases). This CDR3 is 18 amino acids long. The V end was cut by 1 base, the J end by 1 base, with 19 bases between. Germline CDR1 LGHNA, CDR2 YNFKEQ.